This T cell receptor beta chain was sequenced in a study of T cell responses to AZD1222 COVID-19 vaccine (dated by TCRdb to the early 2020s). Notes on the research overall: TCR sequencing was performed for fewer than 250 trial participants, of whom roughly 200 were given two doses of AZD1222 and approximately 26 were given two doses of MenACWY control vaccine. Trial participants were enrolled by age into 18-55, 56-69 and 70-plus year subgroups, with approximately 150, 30 and 60 TCR-sequenced participants respectively. Results and caveats for the whole study, not just this receptor: Participants were mostly white British, with more females than males. The authors suggested clonal diversity may have been underestimated. Conclusions about previously exposed vaccinees are limited, since just five to seven AZD1222 recipients were seropositive for SARS-CoV-2 at baseline. In the small 56-69-year group, the increase in depth fell short of significance, most likely because of low power. After two AZD1222 doses, spike-specific TCR breadth and depth were significantly higher than at day 0 and than in MenACWY recipients. CD4 TCRs associated with the vaccine covered the entire spike protein, and the dominant responses were in regions 160-218 and 743-854. No day 14 peak-response samples were available, so repertoires were characterized only after the peak T cell response. Epitopes outside the regions mutated in the B.1.351 and B.1.1.7 variants were reportedly recognized by nearly half of the unique spike-specific TCRs.

To note about this clone: The antigen it recognizes is unknown. Base qualities were left out, and no much larger clone turns up one base away.

Reading the label with the study, this specimen's time point is: about 28 days (+/-7) after the second vaccine dose. AZD1222 recipients whose second dose came at about 4 weeks and those whose second dose came at about 12 weeks were combined into one group, since spike-specific TCR depth and breadth did not differ between the two schedules. Samples from vaccinated people were obtained from the UK trials COV001 and COV002, which included a single-blind randomized controlled phase 2/3 trial of AZD1222 (ChAdOx1 nCoV-19) in healthy adults. For TCRbeta chain sequencing, PBMC samples from trial participants were taken at day 0 and at day 28 after the second dose. The CDR3 regions of human TCRbeta chains were subjected to immunosequencing. On the study's bioinformatics: TCRs in the repertoires were compared against a reference library of SARS-CoV-2-specific TCRs that had been generated with the MIRA antigen-specificity platform. Breadth was defined as the fraction of unique TCRs that were SARS-CoV-2-associated, and depth was defined as the fraction of total T cells that were SARS-CoV-2-associated. Using the MIRA data, each spike-specific TCR was assigned both to the spike region to which the TCR was reactive and to a CD4 or CD8 class. Log10-transformed breadth and depth values were compared by one-way ANOVA with Sidak's multiple comparisons tests. The table was pulled from immuneACCESS by TCRdb, which kept in-frame rearrangements only. Such tables lose some clones; where checked, under half of the loss comes from unresolved V genes, and the rest has no known cause. V, J and clone size reflect that table, while D and trimming were determined from the DNA. For this sample there are some 140,000 clones; about 91% appear just once. The ten largest clones represent approximately 2% of the sample.

Taken from cysteine to phenylalanine, the CDR3 has 16 residues. Only the CDR3 DNA is retained, 48 bases long and in frame from the first base. The trim is 1 base for V and 0 bases for J, with a gap of 10 bases between the germline ends. CDR1 LGHDT and CDR2 YNNKEL are derived from the germline V gene (reference sequence). The origin of this receptor is an adult who received the AZD1222 COVID-19 vaccine. This specimen consisted of peripheral blood, obtained 28 days after the second AZD1222 dose. The rearrangement combines TRBV3-1 (or the pseudogene TRBV3-2) with TRBJ1-3, with the D gene not clear enough to name. In nucleotides, the sequence is TGTGCCAGCAGCCAAGGCTCACCGTCCTCTGGAAACACCATATATTTT. Its protein reads: CASSQGSPSSGNTIYF.